One sample yielded the 20 T cell receptor beta chains listed below, sequenced in a study of shared clonotypes between healthy human individuals. Clones were read by immunoSEQ multiplex PCR, and TCRdb kept only the in-frame ones, dropping some. Seen here are 560,000 or so clones, 90% to 97% observed once, and the top ten hold 0.095% to 0.13%. CD45RO-negative CD8 cells positively selected for CCR7 made up the naive population, which excluded terminally differentiated effector memory CD45RA+ cells. The sequencing input was naive CD8+ T cells sorted from blood. Receptors originate from a woman aged 25-40 years in good health.

V is TRBV5-1 and J is TRBJ2-7; a weak D match, TRBD2 (5 bases). The CDR3 totals 14 residues. CDR1 SGHRS and CDR2 YFSETQ come from the germline V gene. The ends were cut back, 0 bases at V and 5 bases at J, with 12 bases in the middle. The CDR3 DNA reads TGCGCCAGCAGCTTGGGATCGGCGGGCCACGAGCAGTACTTC. This translates into CASSLGSAGHEQYF.

The genes are TRBV27 and TRBJ2-7, with 10 bases fitting TRBD1. With V trimmed by 0 bases and J by 5 bases, 7 bases remained unmatched. Germline V gives CDR1 MNHEY, CDR2 SMNVEV (reference sequence). The CDR3 contains 16 residues. The DNA of the CDR3 is TGTGCCAGCAGTTTATCGGCCGGGACAGGGGACCACGAGCAGTACTTC. It specifies CASSLSAGTGDHEQYF.

V and J are TRBV5-1 and TRBJ1-2; 8 bases are shared with TRBD1. CDR1 and CDR2 from the germline V gene are SGHRS and YFSETQ. The CDR3 consists of 13 residues. The J segment lost 4 bases and the V segment lost 3 bases, leaving 2 bases of the junction unmatched. The CDR3 loop reads CASSSDRAYGYTF. The CDR3 bases are TGCGCCAGCAGCTCGGACAGGGCCTATGGCTACACCTTC.

The chain carries TRBV27 and TRBJ2-7, with 8 bases that match TRBD2. CDR3 length equals 18 residues. After removal of 5 bases from V and 3 bases from J, the junction contained 18 bases not matched to a gene. Germline V lookup: CDR1 MNHEY, CDR2 SMNVEV (reference sequence). In DNA, the CDR3 is TGTGCCAGCAGTCTTTATCCTCCTCCGGGAGGGCCAGACTACGAGCAGTACTTC. It translates to CASSLYPPPGGPDYEQYF.

The V gene is TRBV7-9, the J gene TRBJ1-5; D not resolved. Germline V gene data show CDR1 as SEHNR and CDR2 as FQNEAQ (reference sequence). V was pared by 0 bases and J by 0 bases, with 9 bases between. The CDR3 extends over 16 amino acids. The CDR3 sequence is CASSLAAGISNQPQHF. In DNA form, the CDR3 reads TGTGCCAGCAGCTTAGCCGCCGGAATTAGCAATCAGCCCCAGCATTTT.

The V and J genes are TRBV9 and TRBJ1-1, with D possibly TRBD1 on 6 matching bases. Germline V gene sequence: CDR1 SGDLS, CDR2 YYNGEE. The CDR3 has 14 amino acids. V gave up 3 bases and J gave up 6 bases, with 15 bases separating them. CDR3 bases: TGTGCCAGCAGCGCACCCGGGGGGCACGCTGAAGCTTTCTTT. Protein: CASSAPGGHAEAFF.

V is TRBV29-1 and J is TRBJ1-1; 8 nucleotides line up with TRBD1. The CDR3 runs to 13 residues. Germline CDR1 SQVTM, CDR2 ANQGSEA. V was clipped by 6 bases and J by 1 base; unmatched bases: 4. The CDR3 bases are TGCAGCGTGTCACAGGGGGGGAACACTGAAGCTTTCTTT. This encodes CSVSQGGNTEAFF. The whole variable domain, filled in from reference TRBV29-1 and TRBJ1-1, reads SAVISQKPSRDICQRGTSLTIQCQVDSQVTMMFWYRQQPGQSLTLIATANQGSEATYESGFVIDKFPISRPNLTFSTLTVSNMSPEDSSIYLCSVSQGGNTEAFFGQGTRLTVV.

Concerning this clone itself: The sample holds other DNA sequences that translate to the same CDR3. CDR3 protein: CASSNRGNQPQHF. The DNA for the CDR3 is TGTGCCAGCAGCAACAGGGGGAATCAGCCCCAGCATTTT. The V gene is TRBV27, the J gene TRBJ1-5; 8 bases align to TRBD1. The CDR3 has 13 residues. Looked up from germline, CDR1 is MNHEY and CDR2 is SMNVEV (reference sequence). V trimming: 6 bases; J trimming: 4 bases; junction bases outside the gene matches: 2.

The rearrangement links TRBV6-1 to TRBJ2-7, with D unresolved. V was clipped by 11 bases and J by 3 bases, with 2 bases between them. Looked up from germline, CDR1 is MNHNS and CDR2 is SASEGT. The CDR3 runs to 8 residues. The CDR3 loop is CAVYEQYF. The CDR3 bases are TGTGCCGTCTACGAGCAGTACTTC.

V is TRBV7-9 and J is TRBJ1-1, with D possibly TRBD1 on 6 matching bases. V lost 8 bases, J lost 4 bases, and 20 bases lay in between. This CDR3 contains 15 residues. CDR1 is SEHNR, CDR2 FQNEAQ, per germline (reference sequence). This chain's CDR3 is CASSSPGHSSTEAFF. The CDR3 bases are TGTGCCAGCTCCTCTCCGGGACATTCGAGCACTGAAGCTTTCTTT.

V gene TRBV28 combines with J gene TRBJ2-1; 7 bases map to TRBD2. CDR3 length: 16 residues. Germline V gene sequence: CDR1 MDHEN, CDR2 SYDVKM. V trimming: 1 base; J trimming: 4 bases; junction bases outside the gene matches: 7. CDR3 sequence (DNA): TGTGCCAGCAGTTTATTAGCTAGCGGAGCTTACAATGAGCAGTTCTTC. Translation gives CASSLLASGAYNEQFF.

The chain joins TRBV12-1 to TRBJ2-3; the D call TRBD2 from the table was never checked on the DNA. TRBV12-1 is tagged as a pseudogene. There are 18 residues in the CDR3. The CDR3 coding sequence is TGTGCCAGCAGCTCTGCGACTAGCGGGAGGGCCGGGGCAGATACGCAGTATTTT. This codes for CASSSATSGRAGADTQYF.

The CDR3: CASSPRDRGRNIQYF. In DNA, the CDR3 is TGTGCCAGCAGCCCCAGGGACAGGGGGAGAAACATTCAGTACTTC. The rearrangement uses TRBV13 and TRBJ2-4, with 11 bases identical to TRBD1. CDR1 and CDR2 (germline): PRHDT, FYEKMQ (reference sequence). This CDR3 has 15 amino acids. The J segment lost 6 bases and the V segment lost 5 bases, leaving 6 bases of the junction unmatched.

This rearrangement joins TRBV10-3 to TRBJ2-7, with D unclear. V was shortened by 6 bases and J by 5 bases, with 14 bases between the two germline ends. Germline V gives CDR1 ENHRY, CDR2 SYGVKD. The CDR3 sequence is 13 residues long. The CDR3 sequence is CAISPTQQDEQYF. CDR3 coding DNA: TGTGCCATCAGCCCGACACAGCAGGACGAGCAGTACTTC.

V is TRBV5-4 and J is TRBJ2-7; D possibly matches TRBD1 or TRBD2 (5 bases each). Per germline, CDR1 SGHNT and CDR2 YYREEE (reference sequence). V was cut by 2 bases and J by 3 bases, with 15 bases left in between. This CDR3 has 15 amino acids. This chain's CDR3 is CASSFPGRSFYEQYF. In DNA, the CDR3 is TGTGCCAGCAGCTTTCCGGGACGGAGCTTCTACGAGCAGTACTTC.

Only one count was recorded for this clone. V gene TRBV28 combines with J gene TRBJ2-5; D unresolved. Germline CDR1 MDHEN, CDR2 SYDVKM. V lost 5 bases and J 5 bases, leaving 6 bases between the germline ends. The CDR3 is made up of 11 amino acids. The DNA of the CDR3 is TGTGCCAGCAGTGCCCATGAGACCCAGTACTTC. As protein: CASSAHETQYF.

As to this clone: This sample also contains other DNA sequences that code for the same CDR3. V and J are TRBV27 and TRBJ2-5, with 13 bases aligning to TRBD2. The J segment lost 5 bases and the V segment lost 5 bases, leaving 5 bases of the junction unmatched. Looked up from germline, CDR1 is MNHEY and CDR2 is SMNVEV (reference sequence). The CDR3 has 15 amino acids. The CDR3 protein is CASSPGTSGTETQYF. Here the CDR3 DNA reads TGTGCCAGCAGTCCGGGGACTAGCGGGACGGAGACCCAGTACTTC.

The J gene is TRBJ2-7, the V gene TRBV6-5, with a possible D match to TRBD2 (6 bases). Germline CDR1 MNHEY, CDR2 SVGAGI. The CDR3 runs 12 residues. The V end was cut by 6 bases, the J end by 4 bases, with 10 bases between. The CDR3 DNA is TGTGCCAGCAGCCTCGGGGGATACGAGCAGTACTTC. Protein: CASSLGGYEQYF.

V is TRBV5-4 and J is TRBJ2-7; possibly TRBD1 for D (6 bases). Germline CDR1 reads SGHNT; CDR2 reads YYREEE (reference sequence). Deletions cut 0 bases from V and 10 bases from J, with 11 bases between. The CDR3 has 12 residues. Here the CDR3 reads CASSLDVGAQYF. The CDR3 DNA sequence: TGTGCCAGCAGCTTGGACGTGGGGGCCCAGTACTTC.

The rearrangement links TRBV11-2 to TRBJ1-1; perhaps TRBD1 as D (6 bases). The CDR3 has 14 amino acids. CDR1 SGHAT and CDR2 FQNNGV come from the germline V gene. V dropped 5 bases and J dropped 6 bases, with 16 bases sitting between them. DNA of the CDR3: TGTGCCAGCAGCCATACGGGGGGCTGGGCTGAAGCTTTCTTT. As protein: CASSHTGGWAEAFF.